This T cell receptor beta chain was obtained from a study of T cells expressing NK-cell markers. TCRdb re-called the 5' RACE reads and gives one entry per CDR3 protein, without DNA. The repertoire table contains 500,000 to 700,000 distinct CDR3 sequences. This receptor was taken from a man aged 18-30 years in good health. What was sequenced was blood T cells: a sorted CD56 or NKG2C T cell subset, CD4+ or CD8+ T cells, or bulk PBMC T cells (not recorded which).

The chain's CDR3 is CASRSGAGQFF. V is TRBV28 and J is TRBJ2-1; there is no DNA to check the TCRdb D call of TRBD2. This CDR3 has 11 residues. Germline CDR1 is MDHEN and CDR2 is SYDVKM.